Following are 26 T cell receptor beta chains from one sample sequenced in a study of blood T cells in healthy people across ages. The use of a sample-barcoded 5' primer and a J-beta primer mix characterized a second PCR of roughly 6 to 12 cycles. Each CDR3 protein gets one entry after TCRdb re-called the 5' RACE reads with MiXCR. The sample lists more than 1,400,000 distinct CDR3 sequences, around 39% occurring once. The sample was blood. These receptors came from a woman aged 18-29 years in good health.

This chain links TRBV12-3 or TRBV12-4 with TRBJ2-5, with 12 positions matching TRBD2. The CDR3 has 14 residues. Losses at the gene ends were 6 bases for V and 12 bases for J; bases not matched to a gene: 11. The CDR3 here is CASSQGLAGTKEYF. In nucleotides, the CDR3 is TGTGCCAGCAGCCAAGGACTAGCGGGGACGAAGGAGTACTTC.

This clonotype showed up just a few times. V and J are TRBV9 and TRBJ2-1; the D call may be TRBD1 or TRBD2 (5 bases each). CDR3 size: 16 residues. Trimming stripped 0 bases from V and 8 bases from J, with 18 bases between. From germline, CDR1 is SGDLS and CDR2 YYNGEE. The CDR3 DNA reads TGTGCCAGCAGCGTAGCTGGGGCCGGCGGGTTAGATGAGCAGTTCTTC. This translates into CASSVAGAGGLDEQFF.

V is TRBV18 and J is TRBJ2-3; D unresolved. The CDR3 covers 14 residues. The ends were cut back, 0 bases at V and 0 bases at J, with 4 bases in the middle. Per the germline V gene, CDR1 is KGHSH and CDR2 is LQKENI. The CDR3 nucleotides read TGTGCCAGCTCACCACCATCCAGCACAGATACGCAGTATTTT. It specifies CASSPPSSTDTQYF.

The CDR3 is CASSPNRAAGGSPLHF. The CDR3, as DNA: TGTGCCAGCAGCCCGAATAGGGCAGCCGGTGGTTCACCCCTCCACTTT. The rearrangement links TRBV7-2 to TRBJ1-6; D is unresolved. V lost 5 bases to trimming and J lost 9 bases, with 20 bases between them. CDR3 length: 16 amino acids. Per germline, CDR1 SGHTA and CDR2 FQGNSA.

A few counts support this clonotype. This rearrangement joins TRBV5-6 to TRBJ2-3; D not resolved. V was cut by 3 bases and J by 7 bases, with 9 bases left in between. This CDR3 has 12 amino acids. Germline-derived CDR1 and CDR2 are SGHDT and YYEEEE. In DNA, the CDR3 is TGTGCCAGCAGCTCGGATTATAATACGCAGTATTTT. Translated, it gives CASSSDYNTQYF.

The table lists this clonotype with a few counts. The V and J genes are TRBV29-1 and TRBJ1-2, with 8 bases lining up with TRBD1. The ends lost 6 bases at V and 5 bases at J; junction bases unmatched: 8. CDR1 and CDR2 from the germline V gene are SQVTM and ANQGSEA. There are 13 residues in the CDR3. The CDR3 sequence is CSVLGTGMYGYTF. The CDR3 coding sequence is TGCAGCGTGCTCGGGACAGGCATGTATGGCTACACCTTC.

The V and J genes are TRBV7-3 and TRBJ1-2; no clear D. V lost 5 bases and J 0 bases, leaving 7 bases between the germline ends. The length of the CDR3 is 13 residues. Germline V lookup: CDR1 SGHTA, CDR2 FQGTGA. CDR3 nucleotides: TGTGCCAGCAGCCAAGCTCCTAACTATGGCTACACCTTC. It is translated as CASSQAPNYGYTF.

CDR3 sequence reads: CAISVLGLSTDTQYF. The CDR3 region has the DNA TGTGCCATCAGTGTGCTTGGTCTGAGCACAGATACGCAGTATTTT. The chain uses TRBV10-3 and TRBJ2-3, with D uncertain. Per germline, CDR1 ENHRY and CDR2 SYGVKD. Trimming removed 4 bases from V and 0 bases from J, with 11 bases in between. This CDR3 is 15 amino acids long.

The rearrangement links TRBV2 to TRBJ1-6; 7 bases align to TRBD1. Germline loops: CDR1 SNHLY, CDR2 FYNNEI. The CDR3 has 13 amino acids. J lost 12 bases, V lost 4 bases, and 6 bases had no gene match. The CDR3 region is CASSGRTGEPLHF. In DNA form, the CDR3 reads TGTGCCAGCAGTGGCAGGACAGGAGAACCCCTCCACTTT.

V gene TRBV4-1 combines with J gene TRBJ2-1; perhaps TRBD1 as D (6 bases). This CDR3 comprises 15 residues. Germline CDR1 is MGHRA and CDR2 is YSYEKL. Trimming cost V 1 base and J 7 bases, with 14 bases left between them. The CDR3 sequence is CASSQVFGQNNEQFF. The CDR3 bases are TGCGCCAGCAGCCAAGTGTTTGGACAGAATAATGAGCAGTTCTTC.

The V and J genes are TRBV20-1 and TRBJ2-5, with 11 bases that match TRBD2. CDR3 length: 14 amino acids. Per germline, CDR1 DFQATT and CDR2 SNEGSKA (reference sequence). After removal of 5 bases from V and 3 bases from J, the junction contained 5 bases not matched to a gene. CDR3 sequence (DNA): TGCAGTGCTTTACTAGCGGGAGTGGAAGAGACCCAGTACTTC. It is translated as CSALLAGVEETQYF.

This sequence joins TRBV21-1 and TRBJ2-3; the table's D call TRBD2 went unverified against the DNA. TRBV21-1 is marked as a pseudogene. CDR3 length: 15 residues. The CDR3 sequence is CASKRSGGEGDTQYF. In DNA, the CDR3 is TGTGCCAGCAAAAGATCGGGGGGGGAGGGAGATACGCAGTATTTT.

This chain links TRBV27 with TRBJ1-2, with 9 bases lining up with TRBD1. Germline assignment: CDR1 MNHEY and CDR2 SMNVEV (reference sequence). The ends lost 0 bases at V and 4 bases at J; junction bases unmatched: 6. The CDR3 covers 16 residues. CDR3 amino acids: CASSLSGTGRIYGYTF. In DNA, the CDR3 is TGTGCCAGCAGTTTATCGGGGACAGGGAGGATCTATGGCTACACCTTC.

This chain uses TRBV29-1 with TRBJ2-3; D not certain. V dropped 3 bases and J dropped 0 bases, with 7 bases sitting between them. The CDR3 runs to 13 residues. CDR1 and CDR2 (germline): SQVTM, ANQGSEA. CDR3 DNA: TGCAGCGTTGATCCCCGGAGCACAGATACGCAGTATTTT. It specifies CSVDPRSTDTQYF.

As DNA, the CDR3 is TGTGCCAGCAGTCCGGGGCGGGGATTCTCAGATACGCAGTATTTT. Translation gives CASSPGRGFSDTQYF. V usage is TRBV6-4 and J usage is TRBJ2-3, with a weak D call TRBD2 (6 bases). V lost 5 bases and J 4 bases, leaving 16 bases between the germline ends. The CDR3 has 15 residues. In germline, CDR1 is MRHNA, CDR2 SNTAGT.

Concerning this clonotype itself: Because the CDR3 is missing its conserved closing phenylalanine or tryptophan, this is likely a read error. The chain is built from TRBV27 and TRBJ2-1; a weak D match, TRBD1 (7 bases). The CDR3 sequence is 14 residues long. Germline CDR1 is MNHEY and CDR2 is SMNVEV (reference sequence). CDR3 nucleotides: TGTGCCTGCAGTCCGGAGGGGGCTCCCAATGAGCAGTTCCTC. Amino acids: CACSPEGAPNEQFL.

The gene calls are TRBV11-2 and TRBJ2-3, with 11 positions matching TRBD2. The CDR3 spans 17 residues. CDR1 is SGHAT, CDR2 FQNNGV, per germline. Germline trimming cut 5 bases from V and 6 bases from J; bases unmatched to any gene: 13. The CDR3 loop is CASSVVRLAGGEDTQYF. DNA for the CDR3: TGTGCCAGCAGCGTGGTTCGTCTAGCGGGAGGAGAGGATACGCAGTATTTT.

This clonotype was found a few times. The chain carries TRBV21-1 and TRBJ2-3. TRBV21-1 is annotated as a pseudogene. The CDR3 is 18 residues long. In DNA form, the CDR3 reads TGTGCCAGCAGCAAAGAAGTAGATCACGGTCCGCGCACAGATACGCAGTATTTT. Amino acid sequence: CASSKEVDHGPRTDTQYF.

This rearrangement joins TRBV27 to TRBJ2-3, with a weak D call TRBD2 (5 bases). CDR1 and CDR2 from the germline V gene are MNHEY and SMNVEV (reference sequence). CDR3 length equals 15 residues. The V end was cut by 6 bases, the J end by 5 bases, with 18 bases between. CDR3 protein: CASSHRADGEDTQYF. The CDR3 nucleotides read TGTGCCAGCAGCCACCGGGCCGACGGGGAAGATACGCAGTATTTT.

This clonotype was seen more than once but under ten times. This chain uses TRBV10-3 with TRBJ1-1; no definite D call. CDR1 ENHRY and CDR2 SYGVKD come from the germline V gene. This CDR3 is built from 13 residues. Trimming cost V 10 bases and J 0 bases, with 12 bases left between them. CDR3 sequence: CATSLNMNTEAFF. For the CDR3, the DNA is TGTGCCACCTCCTTAAACATGAACACTGAAGCTTTCTTT.

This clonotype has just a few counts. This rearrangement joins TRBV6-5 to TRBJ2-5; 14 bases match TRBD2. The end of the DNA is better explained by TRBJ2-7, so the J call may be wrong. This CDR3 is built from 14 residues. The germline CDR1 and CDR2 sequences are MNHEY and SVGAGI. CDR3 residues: CASKPGLAGVEQYF. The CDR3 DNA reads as TGTGCCAGCAAACCGGGACTAGCGGGAGTCGAGCAGTACTTC.

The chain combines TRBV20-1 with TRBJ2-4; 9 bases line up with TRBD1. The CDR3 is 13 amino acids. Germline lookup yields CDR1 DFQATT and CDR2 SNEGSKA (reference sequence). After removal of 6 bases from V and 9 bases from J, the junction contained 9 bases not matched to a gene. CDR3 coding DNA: TGCAGTGCGTCACCGGGACAGGGAACCATTCAGTACTTC. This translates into CSASPGQGTIQYF.

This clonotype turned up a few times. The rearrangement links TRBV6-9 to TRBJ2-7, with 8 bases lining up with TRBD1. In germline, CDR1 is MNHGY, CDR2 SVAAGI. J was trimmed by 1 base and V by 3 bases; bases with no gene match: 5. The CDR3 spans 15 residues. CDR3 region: CASSYPDRESYEQYF. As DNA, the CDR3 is TGTGCCAGCAGTTACCCGGACAGGGAGTCCTACGAGCAGTACTTC.

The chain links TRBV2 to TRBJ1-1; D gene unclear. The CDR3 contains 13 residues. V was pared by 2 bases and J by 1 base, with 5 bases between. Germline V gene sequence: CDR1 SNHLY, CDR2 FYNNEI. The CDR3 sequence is CASSEPPNTEAFF. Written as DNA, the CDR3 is TGTGCCAGCAGTGAACCCCCGAACACTGAAGCTTTCTTT.

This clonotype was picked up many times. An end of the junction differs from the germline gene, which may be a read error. CDR3 nucleotide sequence: TGCGCCAGCAGCGGGACTAGCGGAGCCTACGAGCAGTACTTC. Its translation is CASSGTSGAYEQYF. The rearrangement joins TRBV12-3 or TRBV12-4 to TRBJ2-7; 11 bases line up with TRBD2. CDR3 length: 14 amino acids.

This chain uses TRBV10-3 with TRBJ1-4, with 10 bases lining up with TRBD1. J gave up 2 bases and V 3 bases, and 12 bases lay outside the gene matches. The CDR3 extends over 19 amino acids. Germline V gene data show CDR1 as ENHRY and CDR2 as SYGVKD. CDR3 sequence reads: CAISDGPPGQGKTNEKLFF. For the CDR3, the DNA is TGTGCCATCAGTGATGGGCCACCGGGACAGGGGAAGACTAATGAAAAACTGTTTTTT.